What follows are 28 T cell receptor beta chains derived from one specimen sequenced in a study of PD-1 blockade in mismatch repair-deficient tumors. Method: immunoSEQ multiplex PCR; TCRdb's copy keeps in-frame clones and lacks some. The table lists about 130,000 clones, about nine tenths of them singletons. The material was peripheral blood, obtained approximately 73 weeks after starting pembrolizumab. These receptors were obtained from an adult with mismatch repair-deficient cancer.

The chain has TRBV5-1 and TRBJ2-3, with TRBD2 matching 12 bases. The germline gives CDR1 SGHRS, CDR2 YFSETQ. The trim removed 4 bases at V and 0 bases at J, leaving 9 bases unmatched. The CDR3 is 18 residues long. CDR3 loop: CASSNGLAGPVSTDTQYF. CDR3 nucleotides: TGCGCCAGCAGCAATGGACTAGCGGGACCCGTTAGCACAGATACGCAGTATTTT.

This sequence joins TRBV18 and TRBJ1-2; 7 bases fit TRBD1. V was clipped by 6 bases and J by 6 bases; unmatched bases: 10. Looked up from germline, CDR1 is KGHSH and CDR2 is LQKENI. CDR3 length: 14 residues. The CDR3 protein is CASSPDRDPNGYTF. The CDR3 DNA sequence: TGTGCCAGCTCTCCCGACAGGGACCCCAATGGCTACACCTTC.

This chain links TRBV4-1 with TRBJ2-1; TRBD2 agrees at 10 bases. CDR3 length: 14 residues. CDR1 and CDR2 (germline): MGHRA, YSYEKL. J lost 6 bases, V lost 4 bases, and 3 bases had no gene match. Here the CDR3 reads CASSLTSGINEQFF. In nucleotides, the CDR3 is TGCGCCAGCAGCCTCACTAGCGGGATCAATGAGCAGTTCTTC.

The rearrangement links TRBV5-1 to TRBJ2-1; 10 bases fit TRBD2. This CDR3 comprises 15 residues. With V trimmed by 0 bases and J by 7 bases, 4 bases remained unmatched. Germline CDR1 is SGHRS and CDR2 is YFSETQ. The CDR3 loop is CASSLEASGRNEQFF. CDR3 DNA: TGCGCCAGCAGCTTGGAGGCTAGCGGGAGAAATGAGCAGTTCTTC.

V gene TRBV5-1 combines with J gene TRBJ2-1, with 12 bases lining up with TRBD2. V shed 3 bases, J shed 9 bases, and the junction held 13 bases outside the gene matches. CDR3 length: 17 amino acids. Germline V CDR1 and CDR2: SGHRS, YFSETQ. CDR3 residues: CASSSDWGTSGLGEQFF. The CDR3 nucleotides are TGCGCCAGCAGCTCAGACTGGGGGACTAGCGGGCTCGGTGAGCAGTTCTTC.

The chain carries TRBV30 and TRBJ2-5; possible D gene TRBD1, 5 bases. The CDR3 runs to 13 residues. Germline CDR1 is GTSNPN and CDR2 is SVGIG (reference sequence). The V and J ends lost 0 bases and 1 base respectively, with 6 bases between them. The CDR3 sequence is CAWSVDSQETQYF. DNA for the CDR3: TGTGCCTGGAGTGTAGACAGCCAAGAGACCCAGTACTTC. Combining the CDR3 with reference TRBV30 and TRBJ2-5 gives the whole variable domain SQTIHQWPATLVQPVGSPLSLECTVEGTSNPNLYWYRQAAGRGLQLLFYSVGIGQISSEVPQNLSASRPQDRQFILSSKKLLLSDSGFYLCAWSVDSQETQYFGPGTRLLVL.

This clone is a singleton in its sample. J is TRBJ2-2 and V is TRBV6-5; D gene uncertain. The CDR3 has 14 amino acids. The ends were cut back, 6 bases at V and 0 bases at J, with 8 bases in the middle. The germline gives CDR1 MNHEY, CDR2 SVGAGI. CDR3 coding DNA: TGTGCCAGCAGAAAGTTCGCGAACACCGGGGAGCTGTTTTTT. It is translated as CASRKFANTGELFF.

The chain has TRBV6-6 and TRBJ2-7, with D tentatively TRBD1 or TRBD2 (5 bases each). The CDR3 consists of 12 residues. CDR1 and CDR2 from the germline V gene are MNHNY and SVGAGI (reference sequence). Trimming left V 5 bases short and J 5 bases short, with 10 bases between. The CDR3 region is CASSARGDEQYF. The CDR3, as DNA: TGTGCCAGCAGTGCCCGAGGGGACGAGCAGTACTTC.

V and J are TRBV19 and TRBJ2-2; 11 nucleotides agree with TRBD2. The V and J ends lost 7 bases and 3 bases, in that order; junction bases with no gene match: 7. The length of the CDR3 is 16 residues. CDR1 LNHDA and CDR2 SQIVND come from the germline V gene (reference sequence). CDR3 coding DNA: TGTGCCAGTAACCTTAGGACTAGCGGGTACACCGGGGAGCTGTTTTTT. It codes for CASNLRTSGYTGELFF.

J is TRBJ2-5 and V is TRBV4-1, with D hard to call. The CDR3 length is 15 residues. The V gene's germline CDR1 is MGHRA and CDR2 YSYEKL. Trimming left V 4 bases short and J 1 base short, with 13 bases between. CDR3 nucleotides: TGCGCCAGCAGCCCCGGTCCTTTGAGCCAAGAGACCCAGTACTTC. It codes for CASSPGPLSQETQYF.

This clone has just one count. The DNA for the CDR3 is TGTGCCATCAGTGAGTGGGGGGGACAGATGAACACTGAAGCTTTCTTT. Its protein product is CAISEWGGQMNTEAFF. The gene calls are TRBV10-3 and TRBJ1-1; 7 nucleotides match TRBD1. The CDR3 sequence is 16 residues long. V was pared by 1 base and J by 0 bases, with 5 bases of the junction left unmatched. Germline-derived CDR1 and CDR2 are ENHRY and SYGVKD.

This chain links TRBV7-2 with TRBJ1-5; D unresolved. V lost 1 base, J lost 7 bases, and 14 bases lay in between. Germline CDR1 and CDR2: SGHTA and FQGNSA. This CDR3 comprises 15 residues. CDR3 loop: CASSLDFGPAQPQHF. The CDR3 DNA reads TGTGCCAGCAGCTTAGATTTTGGACCGGCACAGCCCCAGCATTTT.

The V call is TRBV6-6, the J call TRBJ2-2; TRBD1 might be the D (5 bases). Trimming left V 6 bases short and J 4 bases short, with 15 bases between. This CDR3 contains 15 residues. The germline V gene encodes CDR1 MNHNY and CDR2 SVGAGI (reference sequence). The CDR3 loop reads CASSLPKGPTGELFF. For the CDR3, the DNA is TGTGCCAGCAGCCTCCCCAAGGGGCCCACCGGGGAGCTGTTTTTT.

J is TRBJ2-7 and V is TRBV11-2; unclear D gene. The ends were cut back, 5 bases at V and 0 bases at J, with 11 bases in the middle. The CDR3 extends over 14 amino acids. Germline assignment: CDR1 SGHAT and CDR2 FQNNGV. As DNA, the CDR3 is TGTGCCAGCAGCCCCAACTTAAGCTCCTACGAGCAGTACTTC. Amino acid sequence: CASSPNLSSYEQYF.

The genes are TRBV5-1 and TRBJ2-7; 14 bases agree with TRBD2. The CDR3 has 15 residues. Germline V CDR1 and CDR2: SGHRS, YFSETQ. Trimming cost V 3 bases and J 5 bases; bases outside gene matches: 4. CDR3 DNA sequence: TGCGCCAGCAGCTCCCCGGGACTAGCGGGAGACGAGCAGTACTTC. This codes for CASSSPGLAGDEQYF.

This rearrangement joins TRBV11-2 to TRBJ2-2, with TRBD2 as a possible D gene (5 bases). The CDR3 totals 17 residues. Trimming pared 4 bases from V and 2 bases from J, leaving 17 bases between. In germline, CDR1 is SGHAT, CDR2 FQNNGV. The CDR3 protein is CASSSPPSSGNTGELFF. DNA of the CDR3: TGTGCCAGCAGCTCCCCTCCGTCGAGCGGTAACACCGGGGAGCTGTTTTTT.

In this sample, this clone turned up a few times. The gene calls are TRBV4-1 and TRBJ1-2; D gene unclear. This CDR3 region has 12 residues. Germline-derived CDR1 and CDR2 are MGHRA and YSYEKL. Trimming took 1 base from V and 3 from J, leaving 3 bases between them. CDR3 protein: CASSQAHYGYTF. For the CDR3, the DNA is TGCGCCAGCAGCCAAGCGCACTATGGCTACACCTTC.

The chain uses TRBV13 and TRBJ2-7; D gene ambiguous. V gave up 2 bases and J gave up 5 bases, with 19 bases separating them. This CDR3 is 16 amino acids long. Germline CDR1 is PRHDT and CDR2 is FYEKMQ (reference sequence). The CDR3, as DNA: TGTGCCAGCAGCTTAAGTCCCTTTCACCCTCTAAACGAGCAGTACTTC. Its protein product is CASSLSPFHPLNEQYF.

There are a few counts of this clone. This chain connects TRBV11-2 to TRBJ2-7, with no clear D. Trimming shortened V by 5 bases and J by 0 bases, and 8 bases separated the two germline ends. The length of the CDR3 is 13 residues. The V gene's germline CDR1 is SGHAT and CDR2 FQNNGV. For the CDR3, the DNA is TGTGCCAGCAGCGCACAAACCTCCTACGAGCAGTACTTC. Amino acids: CASSAQTSYEQYF.

The rearrangement links TRBV11-2 to TRBJ2-7, with TRBD1 identical over 7 bases. The CDR3 consists of 15 residues. V dropped 4 bases and J dropped 3; count of bases not matched to a gene: 9. Germline V lookup: CDR1 SGHAT, CDR2 FQNNGV. The CDR3 region has the DNA TGTGCCAGCAGCTCGACCGCCGGGACAGTCTACGAGCAGTACTTC. Translating it yields CASSSTAGTVYEQYF.

Here the CDR3 reads CASSLNRGRDQPQHF. The CDR3, as DNA: TGTGCCAGCAGCTTAAACAGGGGGCGGGATCAGCCCCAGCATTTT. The chain recombines TRBV7-6 with TRBJ1-5, with TRBD1 matching 9 bases. J was trimmed by 5 bases and V by 2 bases; bases with no gene match: 4. CDR3 length: 15 residues. Germline V gives CDR1 SGHVS, CDR2 FNYEAQ.

This chain connects TRBV7-2 to TRBJ1-5, with 8 bases identical to TRBD1. CDR3 length equals 15 residues. The germline V gene encodes CDR1 SGHTA and CDR2 FQGNSA. Losses at the gene ends were 4 bases for V and 2 bases for J; bases not matched to a gene: 4. CDR3 in amino acids: CASSCPGQGNQPQHF. For the CDR3, the DNA is TGTGCCAGCAGCTGTCCGGGACAGGGCAATCAGCCCCAGCATTTT. Supplemented by reference TRBV7-2 and TRBJ1-5, the full variable domain reads GAGVSQSPSNKVTEKGKDVELRCDPISGHTALYWYRQSLGQGLEFLIYFQGNSAPDKSGLPSDRFSAERTGGSVSTLTIQRTQQEDSAVYLCASSCPGQGNQPQHFGDGTRLSIL.

The CDR3 DNA is TGTGCCAGCAGCTTAAGGCCTAGCGGGAGGAACTACAATGAGCAGTTCTTC. This encodes CASSLRPSGRNYNEQFF. V usage is TRBV7-6 and J usage is TRBJ2-1; 11 positions agree with TRBD2. The germline V gene has CDR1 SGHVS and CDR2 FNYEAQ. This CDR3 is built from 17 residues. V was pared by 2 bases and J by 3 bases, with 6 bases of the junction left unmatched.

The chain joins TRBV30 to TRBJ2-5; D is possibly TRBD1 (5 bases). Looked up from germline, CDR1 is GTSNPN and CDR2 is SVGIG (reference sequence). This CDR3 comprises 11 residues. V was pared by 2 bases and J by 10 bases, with 11 bases between. CDR3 DNA: TGTGCCTGGAGTCAACCAGGGCTCCAGTACTTC. Residues: CAWSQPGLQYF. The variable domain in full, with the rest retrieved from reference TRBV30 and TRBJ2-5, is SQTIHQWPATLVQPVGSPLSLECTVEGTSNPNLYWYRQAAGRGLQLLFYSVGIGQISSEVPQNLSASRPQDRQFILSSKKLLLSDSGFYLCAWSQPGLQYFGPGTRLLVL.

The V gene is TRBV4-1, the J gene TRBJ2-3, with 12 bases that match TRBD2. The CDR3 has 15 amino acids. Germline V gene sequence: CDR1 MGHRA, CDR2 YSYEKL. V trimming: 1 base; J trimming: 4 bases; junction bases outside the gene matches: 0. CDR3: CASSQGLAGADTQYF. The CDR3 DNA follows: TGCGCCAGCAGCCAAGGACTAGCGGGAGCAGATACGCAGTATTTT.

The chain links TRBV7-2 to TRBJ2-3; D is ambiguous. The CDR3 totals 15 residues. Germline CDR1 reads SGHTA; CDR2 reads FQGNSA. V lost 2 bases and J 2 bases, leaving 11 bases between the germline ends. CDR3 nucleotides: TGTGCCAGCAGCTTATTGCACAGAACCACAGATACGCAGTATTTT. Encoded protein: CASSLLHRTTDTQYF.

This chain joins TRBV11-2 and TRBJ2-1, with TRBD2 identical over 10 bases. CDR3 length: 16 amino acids. Unmatched junction bases numbered 4, after V lost 5 bases and J lost 0 bases. Germline values: CDR1 SGHAT, CDR2 FQNNGV. The CDR3 DNA reads TGTGCCAGCAGCAGGACTAGCGGTAACTCCTACAATGAGCAGTTCTTC. Residues: CASSRTSGNSYNEQFF.

This clone was recorded only once. The rearrangement links TRBV5-1 to TRBJ2-2, with 9 nucleotides matching TRBD1. Trimming removed 1 base from V and 7 bases from J; junction bases left unmatched: 11. Germline CDR1 reads SGHRS; CDR2 reads YFSETQ. The CDR3 runs to 17 residues. CDR3 residues: CASSLTPGQGSGGELFF. CDR3 nucleotide sequence: TGCGCCAGCAGCTTGACTCCGGGACAGGGTTCGGGCGGGGAGCTGTTTTTT. Filled out from reference TRBV5-1 and TRBJ2-2, the complete variable domain reads KAGVTQTPRYLIKTRGQQVTLSCSPISGHRSVSWYQQTPGQGLQFLFEYFSETQRNKGNFPGRFSGRQFSNSRSEMNVSTLELGDSALYLCASSLTPGQGSGGELFFGEGSRLTVL.